These T cell receptor beta chains were read from a single sample in a study of T cell responses to AZD1222 COVID-19 vaccine. Sequencing was performed with immunoSEQ multiplex PCR; in TCRdb, only in-frame clones are kept and a portion is missing. This sample carries roughly 150,000 clones, more than 70% of them seen once, and the ten largest clones take roughly 3.5%. The starting material was peripheral blood, obtained on day 0 of MenACWY control vaccination. The receptors were sampled from an adult in good health. The CDR3 runs from the conserved cysteine through the conserved F or W. A D gene is named only where the DNA matches it firmly. The size entry is marked missing in some rows and otherwise reads once, few, many or a size class.

v_call: TRBV6-2/TRBV6-3; d_call: TRBD1; cdr3_length: 14; j_call: TRBJ1-2; clone_size: .; cdr3_aa: CASSYEGGRGGYTF; cdr3_nt: TGTGCCAGCAGTTACGAAGGGGGCCGAGGAGGCTACACCTTC
v_call: TRBV24-1; d_call: TRBD2; cdr3_length: 16; j_call: TRBJ2-5; clone_size: .; cdr3_aa: CATSDSAGVRLGTQYF; cdr3_nt: TGTGCCACCAGTGACTCAGCGGGGGTGCGGTTAGGGACCCAGTACTTC
v_call: TRBV5-1; d_call: TRBD1; cdr3_length: 14; j_call: TRBJ1-1; clone_size: .; cdr3_aa: CASSKDRGGTEAFF; cdr3_nt: TGCGCCAGCAGCAAGGACAGGGGAGGGACTGAAGCTTTCTTT
v_call: TRBV10-3; d_call: .; cdr3_length: 15; j_call: TRBJ1-1; clone_size: few; cdr3_aa: CAISEAISGITEAFF; cdr3_nt: TGTGCCATCAGTGAGGCGATTTCGGGGATTACTGAAGCTTTCTTT
v_call: TRBV28; d_call: TRBD1; cdr3_length: 15; j_call: TRBJ1-5; clone_size: .; cdr3_aa: CASSSRGAGHQPQHF; cdr3_nt: TGTGCCAGCAGTTCCAGGGGGGCCGGGCATCAGCCCCAGCATTTT
v_call: TRBV11-2; d_call: .; cdr3_length: 13; j_call: TRBJ2-7; clone_size: few; cdr3_aa: CASSFEAKVGQYF; cdr3_nt: TGTGCCAGCAGCTTCGAGGCGAAGGTAGGGCAGTACTTC
v_call: TRBV18; d_call: TRBD2; cdr3_length: 15; j_call: TRBJ2-5; clone_size: .; cdr3_aa: CASSLTSGTLGTQYF; cdr3_nt: TGTGCCAGCTCACTAACTAGCGGGACCCTGGGCACCCAGTACTTC
v_call: TRBV21-1; d_call: .; cdr3_length: 16; j_call: TRBJ1-2; clone_size: .; cdr3_aa: CASSKADRSEPYGYTF; cdr3_nt: TGTGCCAGCAGCAAAGCTGACAGGAGCGAACCCTATGGCTACACCTTC
v_call: TRBV27; d_call: .; cdr3_length: 14; j_call: TRBJ1-4; clone_size: .; cdr3_aa: CASSRTAVNEKLFF; cdr3_nt: TGTGCCAGCAGTCGGACAGCCGTTAATGAAAAACTGTTTTTT
v_call: TRBV6-2/TRBV6-3; d_call: .; cdr3_length: 16; j_call: TRBJ1-5; clone_size: .; cdr3_aa: CASSYSREGRNQPQHF; cdr3_nt: TGTGCCAGCAGTTACTCCAGGGAAGGTCGCAATCAGCCCCAGCATTTT
v_call: TRBV9; d_call: TRBD2; cdr3_length: 15; j_call: TRBJ2-7; clone_size: once; cdr3_aa: CASSGVAGVNYEQYF; cdr3_nt: TGTGCCAGCAGCGGAGTAGCGGGGGTGAACTACGAGCAGTACTTC
v_call: TRBV5-1; d_call: .; cdr3_length: 15; j_call: TRBJ1-5; clone_size: .; cdr3_aa: CASSSGTGGNQPQHF; cdr3_nt: TGCGCCAGCAGCTCCGGGACCGGCGGCAATCAGCCCCAGCATTTT
v_call: TRBV4-1; d_call: .; cdr3_length: 15; j_call: TRBJ2-7; clone_size: .; cdr3_aa: CASSQRLGDPYEQYF; cdr3_nt: TGCGCCAGCAGCCAACGTCTGGGAGATCCCTACGAGCAGTACTTC
v_call: TRBV20-1; d_call: TRBD1; cdr3_length: 14; j_call: TRBJ2-7; clone_size: .; cdr3_aa: CSASIPGQDYEQYF; cdr3_nt: TGCAGTGCTAGTATTCCGGGACAGGACTACGAGCAGTACTTC
v_call: TRBV2; d_call: .; cdr3_length: 14; j_call: TRBJ2-7; clone_size: .; cdr3_aa: CASSVSEDAYEQYF; cdr3_nt: TGTGCCAGCAGTGTATCGGAAGATGCCTACGAGCAGTACTTC
v_call: TRBV7-2; d_call: .; cdr3_length: 15; j_call: TRBJ1-1; clone_size: .; cdr3_aa: CASSLAGGQTTEAFF; cdr3_nt: TGTGCCAGCAGCTTAGCGGGGGGGCAGACCACTGAAGCTTTCTTT
v_call: TRBV7-9; d_call: TRBD1; cdr3_length: 15; j_call: TRBJ2-7; clone_size: .; cdr3_aa: CASSFNRGEIYEQYF; cdr3_nt: TGTGCCAGCAGCTTCAACAGGGGGGAGATCTACGAGCAGTACTTC
v_call: TRBV4-3; d_call: TRBD2; cdr3_length: 15; j_call: TRBJ2-7; clone_size: .; cdr3_aa: CASSQDVAGDYEQYF; cdr3_nt: TGCGCCAGCAGCCAAGATGTAGCGGGAGACTACGAGCAGTACTTC
v_call: TRBV5-1; d_call: .; cdr3_length: 17; j_call: TRBJ1-1; clone_size: few; cdr3_aa: CASSSQGYRSSNTEAFF; cdr3_nt: TGCGCCAGCAGCTCCCAGGGATATAGATCGTCGAACACTGAAGCTTTCTTT
v_call: TRBV28; d_call: .; cdr3_length: 16; j_call: TRBJ1-3; clone_size: .; cdr3_aa: CASSSIGTPIGNTIYF; cdr3_nt: TGTGCCAGCAGTTCAATCGGGACCCCGATTGGAAACACCATATATTTT
v_call: TRBV28; d_call: TRBD1; cdr3_length: 16; j_call: TRBJ1-5; clone_size: .; cdr3_aa: CASSSNDRGSNQPQHF; cdr3_nt: TGTGCCAGCAGTTCCAATGACAGGGGAAGCAATCAGCCCCAGCATTTT
v_call: TRBV9; d_call: TRBD2; cdr3_length: 15; j_call: TRBJ2-3; clone_size: .; cdr3_aa: CASSAGDYSTDTQYF; cdr3_nt: TGTGCCAGCAGCGCCGGGGACTACAGCACAGATACGCAGTATTTT
v_call: TRBV4-1; d_call: .; cdr3_length: 21; j_call: TRBJ2-1; clone_size: once; cdr3_aa: CASSHEKMGGGARTSYNEQFF; cdr3_nt: TGCGCCAGCAGCCACGAAAAGATGGGAGGGGGCGCGAGAACGTCCTACAATGAGCAGTTCTTC
v_call: TRBV12-3/TRBV12-4; d_call: .; cdr3_length: 12; j_call: TRBJ1-5; clone_size: .; cdr3_aa: CASSSFGQPQHF; cdr3_nt: TGTGCCAGCAGCTCATTTGGTCAGCCCCAGCATTTT
v_call: TRBV12-3/TRBV12-4; d_call: .; cdr3_length: 13; j_call: TRBJ1-1; clone_size: .; cdr3_aa: CASSLALRLEAFF; cdr3_nt: TGTGCCAGCAGTTTAGCGCTACGGCTTGAAGCTTTCTTT
v_call: TRBV7-9; d_call: .; cdr3_length: 14; j_call: TRBJ1-4; clone_size: .; cdr3_aa: CASSPQGLREKLFF; cdr3_nt: TGTGCCAGCAGCCCCCAGGGGTTGAGGGAAAAGTTGTTTTTT
v_call: TRBV19; d_call: TRBD1; cdr3_length: 15; j_call: TRBJ2-2; clone_size: .; cdr3_aa: CASSRRQGSTGELFF; cdr3_nt: TGTGCCAGTAGTCGTCGACAGGGTAGCACCGGGGAGCTGTTTTTT
v_call: TRBV7-9; d_call: .; cdr3_length: 15; j_call: TRBJ1-6; clone_size: few; cdr3_aa: CASSYVVGYNSPLHF; cdr3_nt: TGTGCCAGCAGTTATGTTGTCGGCTATAATTCACCCCTCCACTTT
v_call: TRBV12-3/TRBV12-4; d_call: .; cdr3_length: 12; j_call: TRBJ2-7; clone_size: .; cdr3_aa: CASRSSGFEQYF; cdr3_nt: TGTGCCAGCAGGAGTTCAGGGTTCGAGCAGTACTTC
v_call: TRBV30; d_call: .; cdr3_length: 16; j_call: TRBJ1-1; clone_size: .; cdr3_aa: CAWAFLRRGLETEAFF; cdr3_nt: TGTGCCTGGGCCTTCCTCAGGCGGGGGCTGGAGACTGAAGCTTTCTTT
v_call: TRBV5-1; d_call: .; cdr3_length: 14; j_call: TRBJ1-1; clone_size: .; cdr3_aa: CASSLGSWATEAFF; cdr3_nt: TGCGCCAGCAGCTTGGGGAGTTGGGCCACTGAAGCTTTCTTT
v_call: TRBV5-1; d_call: .; cdr3_length: 14; j_call: TRBJ1-1; clone_size: .; cdr3_aa: CASSLGEQISGAFF; cdr3_nt: TGCGCCAGCAGCTTGGGGGAGCAGATCTCAGGAGCTTTCTTT
v_call: TRBV4-3; d_call: .; cdr3_length: 16; j_call: TRBJ2-2; clone_size: .; cdr3_aa: CASSLRGGPNTGELFF; cdr3_nt: TGCGCCAGCAGCCTAAGGGGGGGGCCGAACACCGGGGAGCTGTTTTTT
v_call: TRBV7-2; d_call: .; cdr3_length: 18; j_call: TRBJ1-4; clone_size: .; cdr3_aa: CASSFRLRSGARGEKLFF; cdr3_nt: TGTGCCAGCAGCTTTCGTCTCCGGTCTGGGGCAAGGGGGGAAAAACTGTTTTTT
v_call: TRBV13; d_call: .; cdr3_length: 15; j_call: TRBJ1-1; clone_size: .; cdr3_aa: CASSYYQWERREAFF; cdr3_nt: TGTGCCAGCAGTTACTATCAGTGGGAGCGGCGTGAAGCTTTCTTT
v_call: TRBV28; d_call: .; cdr3_length: 14; j_call: TRBJ2-2; clone_size: .; cdr3_aa: CASSFWEDTGELFF; cdr3_nt: TGTGCCAGCAGTTTTTGGGAGGACACCGGGGAGCTGTTTTTT
v_call: TRBV28; d_call: TRBD1; cdr3_length: 15; j_call: TRBJ1-1; clone_size: .; cdr3_aa: CASSSVGQGVTEAFF; cdr3_nt: TGTGCCAGCAGTTCGGTAGGGCAGGGGGTAACTGAAGCTTTCTTT
v_call: TRBV5-4; d_call: .; cdr3_length: 14; j_call: TRBJ1-2; clone_size: .; cdr3_aa: CASSLSDRYYGYTF; cdr3_nt: TGTGCCAGCAGCTTATCTGACCGATACTATGGCTACACCTTC
v_call: TRBV12-3/TRBV12-4; d_call: .; cdr3_length: 13; j_call: TRBJ2-1; clone_size: .; cdr3_aa: CASRRDSYNEQFF; cdr3_nt: TGTGCCAGCAGACGGGACTCTTACAATGAGCAGTTCTTC